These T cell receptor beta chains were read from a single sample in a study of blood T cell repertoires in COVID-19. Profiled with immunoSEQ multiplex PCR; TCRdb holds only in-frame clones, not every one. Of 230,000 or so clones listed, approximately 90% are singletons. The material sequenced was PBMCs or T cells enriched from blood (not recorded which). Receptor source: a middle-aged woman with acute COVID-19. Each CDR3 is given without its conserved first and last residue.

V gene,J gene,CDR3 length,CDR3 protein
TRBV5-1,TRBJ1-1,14,ASSSSRQGMNTEAF
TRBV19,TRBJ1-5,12,ASLEAGGGQPQH
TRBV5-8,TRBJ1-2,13,ASSLRTGELYGYT
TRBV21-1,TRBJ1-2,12,ASSKGAGPPGYT
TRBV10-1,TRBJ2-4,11,ASSSGAKNIQY
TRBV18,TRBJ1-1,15,ASSPNLLEAANTEAF
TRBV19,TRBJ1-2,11,ASSTVGDYGYT
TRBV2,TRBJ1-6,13,ASRGGGGVASPLH
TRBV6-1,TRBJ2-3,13,ASSEAGWMTDTQY
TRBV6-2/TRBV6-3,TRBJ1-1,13,ASNPEMVKNTEAF
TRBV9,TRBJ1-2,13,ASSVGGQPTYGYT
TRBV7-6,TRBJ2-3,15,ASSLAASGGATDTQY
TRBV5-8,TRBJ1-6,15,ASSSGRGRYINSPLH
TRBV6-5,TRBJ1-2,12,ASSYGGLDYGYT
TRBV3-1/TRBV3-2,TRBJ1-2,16,ASSPSSGYQGRNYGYT
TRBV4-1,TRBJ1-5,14,ASSQEATGGNQPQH
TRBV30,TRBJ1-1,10,AWSRVNTEAF
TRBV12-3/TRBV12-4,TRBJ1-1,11,ASKRTENTEAF